This T cell receptor beta chain was found in a study of blood T cell repertoires in COVID-19. Across the study: Researchers got acute and convalescent COVID-19 samples from the United States, Italy and Spain.

In the authors' methods: Cell counts per sample came from amplifying reference gene primers. Profiled with immunoSEQ multiplex PCR; TCRdb holds only in-frame clones, not every one. V and J calls and clone size follow that table, whereas D and trimming were derived from the DNA. Among approximately 82,000 clones listed, 65% to 85% were seen once. Germline CDR1 is SGHTA and CDR2 is FQGNSA. The V segment lost 5 bases and the J segment 4 bases; nucleotides outside the gene matches: 5. The CDR3 is 14 amino acids. This chain joins TRBV7-2 and TRBJ1-1, with TRBD1 identical over 9 bases. This TCR derives from a woman between 55 and 75 years old with acute or convalescent COVID-19. Input material: peripheral blood. The CDR3 sequence is CASSPGQGSTEAFF. The DNA of the CDR3 is TGTGCCAGCAGCCCGGGACAGGGCAGCACTGAAGCTTTCTTT.